This entry lists 18 T cell receptor beta chains sequenced from one sample in a study of blood T cell repertoires in COVID-19. TCRdb's copy holds only in-frame clones and misses some; the assay was immunoSEQ multiplex PCR. The sample carries some 7,000 clones, 80% to 90% recorded once. Sequenced material: peripheral blood. Receptors were obtained from a human donor in a cohort sampled during active COVID-19.

The rearrangement links TRBV5-6 to TRBJ1-2, with TRBD1 identical over 11 bases. From germline, CDR1 is SGHDT and CDR2 YYEEEE. V lost 5 bases and J lost 5; bases outside the gene matches: 5. The length of the CDR3 is 14 residues. The CDR3 nucleotides read TGTGCCAGCAGTCCGGGACAGGGGGGTTATGGCTACACCTTC. Protein: CASSPGQGGYGYTF.

The chain links TRBV19 to TRBJ1-2, with a tentative D call TRBD1 (5 bases). CDR1 and CDR2 (germline): LNHDA, SQIVND (reference sequence). V lost 5 bases to trimming and J lost 2 bases, with 12 bases between them. CDR3 length: 14 residues. CDR3 coding DNA: TGTGCCAGTAGTGGATTACAGGCGAACTATGGCTACACCTTC. Residues: CASSGLQANYGYTF. The complete variable domain, with remaining parts taken from reference TRBV19 and TRBJ1-2, reads DGGITQSPKYLFRKEGQNVTLSCEQNLNHDAMYWYRQDPGQGLRLIYYSQIVNDFQKGDIAEGYSVSREKKESFPLTVTSAQKNPTAFYLCASSGLQANYGYTFGSGTRLTVV.

This clone was seen just once. In DNA, the CDR3 is TGTGCCAGCAGCTCCCGGATGCGGGGCACTGAAGCTTTCTTT. Translation: CASSSRMRGTEAFF. This rearrangement joins TRBV7-2 to TRBJ1-1; D unclear. The germline gives CDR1 SGHTA, CDR2 FQGNSA. With 4 bases removed from V and 4 bases from J, the gap between germline ends came to 13 bases. This CDR3 is 14 amino acids long.

The gene calls are TRBV2 and TRBJ1-4, with a weak D call TRBD1 (5 bases). The CDR3 length is 14 residues. Trimming left V 6 bases short and J 1 base short, with 9 bases between. Germline loops: CDR1 SNHLY, CDR2 FYNNEI. The CDR3 protein is CASRVTVTNEKLFF. CDR3 DNA: TGTGCCAGCAGAGTGACAGTAACTAATGAAAAACTGTTTTTT.

The chain is built from TRBV7-9 and TRBJ1-1; D is unclear. V was trimmed by 1 base and J by 1 base, leaving 7 bases between them. This CDR3 has 14 residues. Germline V gives CDR1 SEHNR, CDR2 FQNEAQ (reference sequence). The CDR3 DNA is TGTGCCAGCAGCTTAGGGCAGTCGAACACTGAAGCTTTCTTT. Protein sequence: CASSLGQSNTEAFF.

This clone was observed a single time. The chain joins TRBV11-3 to TRBJ2-7; weak D call: TRBD2 (6 bases). Deletions cut 3 bases from V and 6 bases from J, with 12 bases between. The CDR3 extends over 13 amino acids. Germline values: CDR1 SGHNT, CDR2 YENEEA. The CDR3 region is CASSFNRDSEQYF. CDR3 nucleotide sequence: TGTGCCAGCAGCTTCAACCGGGACTCCGAGCAGTACTTC.

The rearrangement joins TRBV7-2 to TRBJ2-1; maybe TRBD1 (5 bases). The CDR3 sequence is 15 residues long. Germline CDR1 and CDR2: SGHTA and FQGNSA. Trimming cost V 5 bases and J 4 bases, with 15 bases left between them. The CDR3 reads CASSGGAGRYNEQFF. CDR3 bases: TGTGCCAGCAGCGGCGGAGCAGGGCGTTACAATGAGCAGTTCTTC.

Here the CDR3 DNA reads TGCAGCGTGGTGGACAGGGGGCAGGGCACTGAAGCTTTCTTT. It translates to CSVVDRGQGTEAFF. J is TRBJ1-1 and V is TRBV29-1; TRBD1 aligns across 11 bases. This CDR3 comprises 14 residues. The germline V gene has CDR1 SQVTM and CDR2 ANQGSEA. J was trimmed by 4 bases and V by 6 bases; bases with no gene match: 7.

The rearrangement uses TRBV7-9 and TRBJ2-1, with unresolved D. Between the trimmed V and J ends, which lost 2 bases and 4 bases, there was a span of 15 bases. The CDR3 sequence is 16 residues long. Per germline, CDR1 SEHNR and CDR2 FQNEAQ (reference sequence). The CDR3 reads CASSLLSNSIYNEQFF. In nucleotides, the CDR3 is TGTGCCAGCAGCTTACTATCCAACTCAATATACAATGAGCAGTTCTTC.

The rearrangement joins TRBV30 to TRBJ2-1; weak D call: TRBD2 (6 bases). Germline lookup yields CDR1 GTSNPN and CDR2 SVGIG (reference sequence). The CDR3 spans 16 residues. V shed 2 bases and J shed 1 base, with 15 bases lying between them. This CDR3 reads CAWSMMGGTSYNEQFF. The DNA for the CDR3 is TGTGCCTGGAGTATGATGGGGGGAACGTCCTACAATGAGCAGTTCTTC.

The chain recombines TRBV7-3 with TRBJ2-3, with a tentative D call TRBD2 (5 bases). V was pared by 5 bases and J by 2 bases, with 26 bases between. In germline, CDR1 is SGHTA, CDR2 FQGTGA. The CDR3 is made up of 19 amino acids. CDR3 sequence (DNA): TGTGCCAGCAGCCCCGCGGGTCTTCTTCACCAAACCCTCACAGATACGCAGTATTTT. Amino acid sequence: CASSPAGLLHQTLTDTQYF.

The gene calls are TRBV2 and TRBJ1-4; no firm D call. Per germline, CDR1 SNHLY and CDR2 FYNNEI. V was pared by 6 bases and J by 0 bases, with 8 bases between. There are 14 residues in the CDR3. The CDR3 is CASSAEATNEKLFF. In DNA form, the CDR3 reads TGTGCCAGCAGCGCGGAAGCAACTAATGAAAAACTGTTTTTT.

The chain recombines TRBV15 with TRBJ2-2; a weak D match, TRBD2 (5 bases). Germline values: CDR1 LNHNV, CDR2 YYDKDF (reference sequence). This CDR3 spans 13 amino acids. The ends were cut back, 5 bases at V and 4 bases at J, with 8 bases in the middle. The CDR3 region has the DNA TGTGCCACCAGCGGGAGAGGCACCGGGGAGCTGTTTTTT. Its protein product is CATSGRGTGELFF.

The chain uses TRBV6-6 and TRBJ2-7; 11 bases agree with TRBD2. The CDR3 runs to 15 residues. V lost 8 bases, J lost 5 bases, and 11 bases stayed unmatched. CDR1 and CDR2 from the germline V gene are MNHNY and SVGAGI (reference sequence). The CDR3 reads CASGKNSGRADEQYF. CDR3 nucleotide sequence: TGTGCCAGCGGAAAAAATAGCGGGAGGGCCGACGAGCAGTACTTC.

As concerns this clone: A read error may produce the germline difference seen at one junction end. This chain joins TRBV7-7 and TRBJ2-5, with TRBD2 matching over 14 bases. Germline CDR1 is SSHAT and CDR2 is FNYEAQ (reference sequence). The CDR3 runs to 16 residues. The CDR3 region has the DNA TGTGCTAGCAGCCCACGACTAGCGGGAGGGCACGAGACCCAGTACTTC. Its protein product is CASSPRLAGGHETQYF.

The chain employs TRBV5-4 and TRBJ1-2, with TRBD1 identical over 10 bases. The V gene's germline CDR1 is SGHNT and CDR2 YYREEE (reference sequence). V was pared by 4 bases and J by 7 bases, with 10 bases of the junction left unmatched. This CDR3 contains 15 residues. This CDR3 reads CASSPFKGQGIGYTF. Written as DNA, the CDR3 is TGTGCCAGCAGCCCCTTCAAGGGACAGGGGATTGGCTACACCTTC.

The chain has TRBV6-5 and TRBJ2-1; TRBD2 is a possible D gene (6 bases). CDR1 and CDR2 (germline): MNHEY, SVGAGI. The CDR3 length is 12 residues. Deletions cut 1 base from V and 9 bases from J, with 7 bases between. The CDR3 DNA sequence: TGTGCCAGCAGTTACTTGGGGGGTGAGCAGTTCTTC. This codes for CASSYLGGEQFF.

The rearrangement uses TRBV6-5 and TRBJ2-2; D is possibly TRBD1 (5 bases). The length of the CDR3 is 14 residues. The V end lost 8 bases, the J end lost 3 bases, and 13 bases lay between the germline ends. CDR1 is MNHEY, CDR2 SVGAGI, per germline. Written as DNA, the CDR3 is TGTGCCAGCGGCAGGGAACTCCACACCGGGGAGCTGTTTTTT. It specifies CASGRELHTGELFF.